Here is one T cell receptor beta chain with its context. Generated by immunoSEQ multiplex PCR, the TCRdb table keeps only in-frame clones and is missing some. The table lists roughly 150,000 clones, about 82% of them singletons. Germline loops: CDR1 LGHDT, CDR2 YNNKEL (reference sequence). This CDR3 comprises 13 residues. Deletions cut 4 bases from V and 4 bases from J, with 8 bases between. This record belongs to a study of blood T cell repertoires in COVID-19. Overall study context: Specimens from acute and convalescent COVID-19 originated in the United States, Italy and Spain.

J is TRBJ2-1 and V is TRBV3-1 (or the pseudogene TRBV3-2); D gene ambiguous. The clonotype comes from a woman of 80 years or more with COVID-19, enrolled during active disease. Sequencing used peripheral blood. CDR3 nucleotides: TGTGCCAGCAGCCCGGTGCCATACAATGAGCAGTTCTTC. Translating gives CASSPVPYNEQFF.